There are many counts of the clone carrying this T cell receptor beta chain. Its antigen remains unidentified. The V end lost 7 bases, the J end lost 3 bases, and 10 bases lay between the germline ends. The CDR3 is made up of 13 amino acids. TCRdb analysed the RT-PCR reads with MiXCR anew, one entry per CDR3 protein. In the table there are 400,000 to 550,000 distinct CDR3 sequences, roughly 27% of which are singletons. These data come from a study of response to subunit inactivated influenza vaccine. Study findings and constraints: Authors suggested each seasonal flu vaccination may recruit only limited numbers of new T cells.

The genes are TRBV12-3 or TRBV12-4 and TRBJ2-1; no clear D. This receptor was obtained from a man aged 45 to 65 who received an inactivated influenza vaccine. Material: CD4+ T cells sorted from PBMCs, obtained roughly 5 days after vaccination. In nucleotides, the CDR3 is TGTGCCAGCACCACCAGCCGCTACAATGAGCAGTTCTTC. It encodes CASTTSRYNEQFF.